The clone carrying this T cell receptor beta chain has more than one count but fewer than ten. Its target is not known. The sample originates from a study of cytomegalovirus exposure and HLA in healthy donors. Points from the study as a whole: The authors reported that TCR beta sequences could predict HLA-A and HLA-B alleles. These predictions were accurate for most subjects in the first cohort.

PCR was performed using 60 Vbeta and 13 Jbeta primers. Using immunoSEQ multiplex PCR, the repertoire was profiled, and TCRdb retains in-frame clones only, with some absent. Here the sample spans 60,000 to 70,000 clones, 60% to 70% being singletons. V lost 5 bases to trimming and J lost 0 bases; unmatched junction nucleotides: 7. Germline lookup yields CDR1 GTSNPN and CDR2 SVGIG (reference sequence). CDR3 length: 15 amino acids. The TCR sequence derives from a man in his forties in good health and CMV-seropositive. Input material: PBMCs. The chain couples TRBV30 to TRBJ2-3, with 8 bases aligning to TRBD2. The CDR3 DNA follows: TGTGCCTGGGACCTAGTAGCGGGAAGCACAGATACGCAGTATTTT. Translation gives CAWDLVAGSTDTQYF.